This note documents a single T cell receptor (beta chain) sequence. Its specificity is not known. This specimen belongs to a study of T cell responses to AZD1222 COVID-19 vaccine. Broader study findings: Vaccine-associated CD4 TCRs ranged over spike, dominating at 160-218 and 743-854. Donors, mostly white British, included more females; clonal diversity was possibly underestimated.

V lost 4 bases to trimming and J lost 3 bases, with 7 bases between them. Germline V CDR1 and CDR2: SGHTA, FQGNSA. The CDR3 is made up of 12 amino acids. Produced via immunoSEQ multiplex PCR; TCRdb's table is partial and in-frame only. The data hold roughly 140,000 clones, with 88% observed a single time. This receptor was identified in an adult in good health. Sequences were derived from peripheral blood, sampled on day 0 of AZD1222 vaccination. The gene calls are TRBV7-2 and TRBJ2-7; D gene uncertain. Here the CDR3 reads CASSSGFYEQYF. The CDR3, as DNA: TGTGCCAGCAGCTCGGGCTTCTACGAGCAGTACTTC.